This TCR beta chain was captured in a study of technical replicates of blood from a handful of donors. V lost 2 bases to trimming and J lost 3 bases, with 15 bases between them. The CDR3 loop spans 17 amino acids. Per germline, CDR1 SGDLS and CDR2 YYNGEE. Clones were sequenced by immunoSEQ multiplex PCR, and TCRdb holds only the in-frame ones, with some missing. The table lists about 56,000 clones, roughly 96% of them singletons, with about 3% in the top ten. V gene TRBV9 combines with J gene TRBJ2-6; TRBD2 is a possible D gene (6 bases). This sequence originates from a human donor in good health. Some clones in this sample may be carry-over from other donors' samples. The sample consisted of PBMCs. For the CDR3, the DNA is TGTGCCAGCAGCGTGAGGGTGGGGGGACGTGGGGCCAACGTCCTGACTTTC. Residues: CASSVRVGGRGANVLTF. Drawing the rest from reference TRBV9 and TRBJ2-6, the complete variable domain is DSGVTQTPKHLITATGQRVTLRCSPRSGDLSVYWYQQSLDQGLQFLIQYYNGEERAKGNILERFSAQQFPDLHSELNLSSLELGDSALYFCASSVRVGGRGANVLTFGAGSRLTVL.